This paragraph reports one TCR beta chain. Its antigen is undetermined. The sample comes from a study of T cell responses to AZD1222 COVID-19 vaccine. Study-wide findings and caveats: Among those given AZD1222, only 6 or 7 were seropositive at baseline. Among vaccine-associated CD4 TCRs, coverage spanned spike, with dominance at 160-218 and 743-854.

The CDR3 sequence is 13 residues long. CDR1 and CDR2 (germline): KGHSH, LQKENI. V lost 3 bases and J 2 bases, leaving 7 bases between the germline ends. Clones were read by immunoSEQ multiplex PCR, and TCRdb kept only the in-frame ones, dropping some. Among approximately 190,000 clones listed, roughly 92% were seen once. Sequences were derived from peripheral blood, sampled 28 days after the second AZD1222 dose. The receptor's source is an adult who received the AZD1222 COVID-19 vaccine. The V and J genes are TRBV18 and TRBJ2-5, with D hard to call. CDR3 loop: CASSPGQQETQYF. In DNA, the CDR3 is TGTGCCAGCTCACCCGGGCAACAAGAGACCCAGTACTTC. Looking up the rest from reference TRBV18 and TRBJ2-5 gives the full variable domain: NAGVMQNPRHLVRRRGQEARLRCSPMKGHSHVYWYRQLPEEGLKFMVYLQKENIIDESGMPKERFSAEFPKEGPSILRIQQVVRGDSAAYFCASSPGQQETQYFGPGTRLLVL.